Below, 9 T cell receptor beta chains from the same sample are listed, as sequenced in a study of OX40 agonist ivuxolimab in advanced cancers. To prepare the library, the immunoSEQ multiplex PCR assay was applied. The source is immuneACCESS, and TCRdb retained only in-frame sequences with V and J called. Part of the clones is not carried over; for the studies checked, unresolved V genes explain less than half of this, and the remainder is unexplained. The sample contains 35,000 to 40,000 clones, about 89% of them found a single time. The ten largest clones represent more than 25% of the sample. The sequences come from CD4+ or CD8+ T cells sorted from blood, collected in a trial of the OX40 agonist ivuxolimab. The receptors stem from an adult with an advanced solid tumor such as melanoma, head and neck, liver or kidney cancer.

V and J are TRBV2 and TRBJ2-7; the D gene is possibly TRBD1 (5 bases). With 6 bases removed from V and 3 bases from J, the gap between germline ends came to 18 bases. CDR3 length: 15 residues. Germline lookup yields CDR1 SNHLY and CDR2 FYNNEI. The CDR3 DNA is TGTGCCAGCAGCGAGGAAAGGGGTCGGATCTACGAGCAGTACTTC. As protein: CASSEERGRIYEQYF.

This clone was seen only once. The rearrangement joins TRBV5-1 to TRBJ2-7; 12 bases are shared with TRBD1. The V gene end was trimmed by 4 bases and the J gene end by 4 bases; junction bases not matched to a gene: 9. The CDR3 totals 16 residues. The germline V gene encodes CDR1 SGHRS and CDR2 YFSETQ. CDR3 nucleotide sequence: TGCGCCAGCAGCCGAGACCCGGGACAGGGGGCGTACGAGCAGTACTTC. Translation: CASSRDPGQGAYEQYF.

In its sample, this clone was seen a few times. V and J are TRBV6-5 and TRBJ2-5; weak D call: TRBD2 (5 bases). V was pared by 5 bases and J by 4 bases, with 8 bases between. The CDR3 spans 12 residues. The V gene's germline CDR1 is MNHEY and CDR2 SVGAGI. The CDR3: CASSRGRETQYF. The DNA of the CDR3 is TGTGCCAGCAGTCGAGGGCGAGAGACCCAGTACTTC.

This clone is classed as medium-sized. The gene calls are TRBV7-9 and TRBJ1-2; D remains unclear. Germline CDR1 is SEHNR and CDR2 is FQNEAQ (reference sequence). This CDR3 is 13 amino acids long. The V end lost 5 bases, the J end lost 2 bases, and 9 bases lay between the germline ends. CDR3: CASSGPLNYGYTF. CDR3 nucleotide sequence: TGTGCCAGCAGCGGGCCTTTAAACTATGGCTACACCTTC.

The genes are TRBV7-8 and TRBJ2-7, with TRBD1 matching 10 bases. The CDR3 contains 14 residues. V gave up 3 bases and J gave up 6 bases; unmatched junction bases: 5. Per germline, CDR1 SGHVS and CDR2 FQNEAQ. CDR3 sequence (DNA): TGTGCCAGCAGCTTGAGACAGGGGGCGTCCGAGCAGTACTTC. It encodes CASSLRQGASEQYF.

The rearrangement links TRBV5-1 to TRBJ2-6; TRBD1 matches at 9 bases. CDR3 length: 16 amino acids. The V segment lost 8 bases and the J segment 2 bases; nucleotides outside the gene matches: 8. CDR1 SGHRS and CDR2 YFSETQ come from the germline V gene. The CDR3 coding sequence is TGCGCCAGTGCCGGGACAGGGTTTGCTGGGGCCAACGTCCTGACTTTC. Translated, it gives CASAGTGFAGANVLTF.

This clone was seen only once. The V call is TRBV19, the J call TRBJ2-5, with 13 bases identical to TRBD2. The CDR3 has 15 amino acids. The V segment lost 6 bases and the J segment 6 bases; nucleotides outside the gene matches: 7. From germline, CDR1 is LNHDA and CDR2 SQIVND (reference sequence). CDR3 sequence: CASRAGTSGKKTQYF. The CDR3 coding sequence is TGTGCCAGTAGAGCCGGGACTAGCGGGAAAAAGACCCAGTACTTC.

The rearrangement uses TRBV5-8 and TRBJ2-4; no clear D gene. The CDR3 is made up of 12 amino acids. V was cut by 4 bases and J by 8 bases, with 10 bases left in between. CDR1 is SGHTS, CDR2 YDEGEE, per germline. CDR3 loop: CASSPVVDIQYF. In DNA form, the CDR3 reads TGTGCCAGCAGCCCTGTAGTAGACATTCAGTACTTC.

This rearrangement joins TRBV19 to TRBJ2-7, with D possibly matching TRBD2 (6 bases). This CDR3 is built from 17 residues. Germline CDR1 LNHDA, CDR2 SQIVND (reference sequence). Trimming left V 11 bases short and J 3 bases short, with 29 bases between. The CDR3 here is CADTPLAGRPSCYEQYF. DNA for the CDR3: TGTGCCGACACTCCGCTGGCGGGGAGGCCGTCTTGCTACGAGCAGTACTTC.